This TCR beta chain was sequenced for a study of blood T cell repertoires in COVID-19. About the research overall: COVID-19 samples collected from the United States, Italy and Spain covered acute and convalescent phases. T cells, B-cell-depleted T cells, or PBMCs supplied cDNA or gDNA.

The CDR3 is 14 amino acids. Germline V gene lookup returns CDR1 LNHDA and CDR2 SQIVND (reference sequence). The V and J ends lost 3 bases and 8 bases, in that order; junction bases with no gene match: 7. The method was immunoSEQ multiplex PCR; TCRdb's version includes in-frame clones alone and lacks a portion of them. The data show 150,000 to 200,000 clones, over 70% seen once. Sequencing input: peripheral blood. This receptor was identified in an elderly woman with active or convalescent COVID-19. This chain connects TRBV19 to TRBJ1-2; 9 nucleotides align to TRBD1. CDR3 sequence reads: CASSIPGQGRGYTF. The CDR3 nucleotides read TGTGCCAGTAGTATTCCGGGACAGGGACGGGGCTACACCTTC.